This entry concerns a single TCR beta chain. This record belongs to a study of blood T cell repertoires in COVID-19. This CDR3 is 13 amino acids long. Looked up from germline, CDR1 is LNHDA and CDR2 is SQIVND (reference sequence). Trimming left V 10 bases short and J 5 bases short, with 16 bases between. The assay was immunoSEQ multiplex PCR, and TCRdb's table has in-frame clones only and misses some. Of about 210,000 clones in the sample, roughly four fifths were seen once. Sequencing was carried out using peripheral blood. The chain has TRBV19 and TRBJ2-3; D may be TRBD1 (7 bases). The TCR comes from a woman in her 70s with COVID-19, enrolled during active disease. CDR3 bases: TGTGCCACCAGGGGGGTAGGCCGAGATACGCAGTATTTT. Translating it yields CATRGVGRDTQYF.